This T cell receptor (beta chain) stems from a study of early T cells in non-severe SARS-CoV-2 infection (dated by TCRdb to the early 2020s). Turning to the overall study: Bulk RNA from unsorted whole blood was used for TCR sequencing, so alpha and beta chains could not be paired.

A case-control design nested within a healthcare worker cohort in London, UK, was used, with weekly nasopharyngeal swab PCR tests and blood sampling performed. Healthcare workers were recruited between 23 and 31 March 2020, during the week of the UK lockdown, and were followed weekly for up to roughly 15 weeks. Libraries were prepared through 5' RACE. The sequencer was a NextSeq 500. Unique molecular identifiers were attached to individual cDNA molecules in the TCR library protocol so that sequencing error and PCR bias could be corrected. Sequencing covered both TCR alpha and beta chains, and within each sample the abundances of alpha and beta sequences were tightly co-correlated. Concerning the study's data processing: Decombinator V4 was used to perform V gene, J gene and CDR3 annotation of TCR sequences. TCRs were defined as expanded if a significant change between any two time points was detected under a Poisson model with p below 0.0001. TCR abundances were normalised to the total number of TCRs sequenced per sample and expressed as counts per million. MAIT TCRs were defined by TRAV1-2 paired with TRAJ12, TRAJ20 or TRAJ33, and iNKT TCRs by TRAV10 paired with TRAJ18. VDJdb, accessed 1 November 2021, was searched for CMV, EBV and SARS-CoV-2 annotated TCRs, with TCRs annotated for multiple antigens excluded. TCRdb reanalyzed the raw reads on its own, using fastp at Q25 for trimming and MiXCR for clone calling, and kept in-frame beta chains. CDR3 protein duplicates are merged, each entry listing the most common genes and DNA. V and J calls and clone size were set by TCRdb, not the authors. Within this sample are around 72,000 distinct CDR3 sequences, with about 9.4% of them counted one time only. The ten largest clones add up to 6% to 8.5% of the sample.

The table lists this clonotype with a few counts. Its specific antigen is unknown. There are no base qualities to consult, and no much larger clone falls within one base. The germline V gene provides CDR1 SQVTM and CDR2 ANQGSEA. Trimmed from V: 4 bases; trimmed from J: 4 bases; junction bases lacking a gene match: 5. The CDR3 contains 14 residues, cysteine and phenylalanine counted. Only the CDR3 DNA is retained, 42 bases long and in frame from the first base. On the study overall, not on this receptor specifically: VDJdb matching was skewed toward anti-spike CD8 responses and likely underestimated virus-specific expansions by missing private and CD4 specificities.

The material sequenced was whole blood, taken at baseline. The chain employs TRBV29-1 and TRBJ1-2, with TRBD1 identical over 11 junction bases. This TCR was recovered from an adult who was a healthcare worker with PCR-confirmed SARS-CoV-2 infection or an uninfected control (not recorded which). CDR3 loop: CSVVPGTGGYGYTF. The DNA is TGCAGCGTTGTCCCCGGGACAGGGGGCTATGGCTACACCTTC.